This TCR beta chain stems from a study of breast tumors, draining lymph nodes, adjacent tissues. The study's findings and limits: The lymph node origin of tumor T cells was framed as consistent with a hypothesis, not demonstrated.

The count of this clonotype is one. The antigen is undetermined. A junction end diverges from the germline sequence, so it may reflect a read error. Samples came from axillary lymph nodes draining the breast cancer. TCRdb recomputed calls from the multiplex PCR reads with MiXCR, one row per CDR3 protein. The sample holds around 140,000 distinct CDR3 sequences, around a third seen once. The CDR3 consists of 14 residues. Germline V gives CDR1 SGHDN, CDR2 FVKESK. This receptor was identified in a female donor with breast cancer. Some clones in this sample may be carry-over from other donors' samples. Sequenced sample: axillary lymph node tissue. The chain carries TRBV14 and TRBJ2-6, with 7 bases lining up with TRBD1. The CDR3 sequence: CASSQKRPGQQLIF. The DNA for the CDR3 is TGTGCCAGCAGCCAAAAAAGACCGGGACAGCAACTGATATTC.